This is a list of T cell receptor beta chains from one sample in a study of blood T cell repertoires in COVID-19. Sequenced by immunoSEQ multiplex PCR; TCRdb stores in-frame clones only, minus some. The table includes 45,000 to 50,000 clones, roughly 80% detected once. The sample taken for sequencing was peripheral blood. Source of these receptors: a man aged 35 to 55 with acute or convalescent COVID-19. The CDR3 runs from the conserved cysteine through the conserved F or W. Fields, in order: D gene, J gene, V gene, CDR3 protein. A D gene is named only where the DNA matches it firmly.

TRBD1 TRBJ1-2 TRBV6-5 CASRRQGVVGYTF
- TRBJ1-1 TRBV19 CASSELDTEAFF
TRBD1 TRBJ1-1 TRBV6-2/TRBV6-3 CASSYQGGNTEAFF
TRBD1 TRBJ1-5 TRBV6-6 CASSHQGAKNQPQHF
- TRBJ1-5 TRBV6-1 CASSVSPGQGGFSNQPQHF
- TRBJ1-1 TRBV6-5 CASSPLAPMNTEAFF
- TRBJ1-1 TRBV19 CASSRNLVGATFF
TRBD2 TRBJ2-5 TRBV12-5 CASGLSRTSGAETQYF
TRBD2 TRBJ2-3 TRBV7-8 CASSSGLAGGGFADTQYF
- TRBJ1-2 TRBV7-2 CASSETREGGYTF
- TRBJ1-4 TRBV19 CASSPTGTNEKLFF
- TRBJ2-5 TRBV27 CASKVTVYQETQYF
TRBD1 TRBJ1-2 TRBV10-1 CASSDPRLRHGTGGDGYTF
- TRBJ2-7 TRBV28 CASTSAGTYEQYF
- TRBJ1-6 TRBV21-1 CASNTQGSNSPLHF
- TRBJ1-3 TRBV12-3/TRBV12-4 CASSYGSGNTIYF
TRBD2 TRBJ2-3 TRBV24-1 CATSGEPAGPTDTQYF
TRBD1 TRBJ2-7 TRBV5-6 CASSPRTGFSYEQYF
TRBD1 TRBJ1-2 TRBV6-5 CASRRQGNDGYTF
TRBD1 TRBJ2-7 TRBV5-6 CASSESLQGEQYF
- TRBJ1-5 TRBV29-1 CSVGDQPQHF
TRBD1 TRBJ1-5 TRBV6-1 CASSEWGQPNQPQHF
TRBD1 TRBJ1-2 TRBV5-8 CASSPKTGRLGYTF
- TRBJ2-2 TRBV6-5 CASLQGNTGELFF
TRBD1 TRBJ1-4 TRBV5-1 CASSHRTGGEKLFF
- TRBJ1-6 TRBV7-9 CASSPVGGSTTPLHF
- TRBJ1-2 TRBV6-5 CASSPDSYGYTF
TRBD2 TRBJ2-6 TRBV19 CASKGRELGANVLTF
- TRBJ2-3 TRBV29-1 CSVEAVTIGTDTQYF
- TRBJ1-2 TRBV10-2 CASSAGTGWNLYGYTF
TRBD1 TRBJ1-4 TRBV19 CASSRGQTNEKLFF
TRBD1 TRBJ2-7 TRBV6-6 CASRPTGGYEQYF
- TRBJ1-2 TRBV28 CASSTQVGRGYTF
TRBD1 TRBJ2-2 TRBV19 CASSIRTGSTTGELFF
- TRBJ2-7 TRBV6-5 CASSYSGRRDHYEQYF
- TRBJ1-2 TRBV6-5 CASSYMRRNGYTF
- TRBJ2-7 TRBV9 CASSVRTGTYEQYF
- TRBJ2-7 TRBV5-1 CASRTYYEQYF
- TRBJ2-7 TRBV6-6 CASSLTGSRYEQYF
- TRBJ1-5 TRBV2 CASNGQYSNQPQHF
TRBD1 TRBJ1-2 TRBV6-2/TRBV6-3 CASSYGQDYSANYGYTF
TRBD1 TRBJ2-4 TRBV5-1 CASSLGTGGGNIQYF
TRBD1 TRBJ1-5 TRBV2 CASRGQGNQPQHF
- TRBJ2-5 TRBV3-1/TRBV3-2 CASNPGAEGTQYF
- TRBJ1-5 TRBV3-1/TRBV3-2 CASSQGLNQPQHF
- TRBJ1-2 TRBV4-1 CASSQEGSTVTGGYTF
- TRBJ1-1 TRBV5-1 CASTGNRRDTEAFF
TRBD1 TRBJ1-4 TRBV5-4 CASSFGQGLNEKLFF